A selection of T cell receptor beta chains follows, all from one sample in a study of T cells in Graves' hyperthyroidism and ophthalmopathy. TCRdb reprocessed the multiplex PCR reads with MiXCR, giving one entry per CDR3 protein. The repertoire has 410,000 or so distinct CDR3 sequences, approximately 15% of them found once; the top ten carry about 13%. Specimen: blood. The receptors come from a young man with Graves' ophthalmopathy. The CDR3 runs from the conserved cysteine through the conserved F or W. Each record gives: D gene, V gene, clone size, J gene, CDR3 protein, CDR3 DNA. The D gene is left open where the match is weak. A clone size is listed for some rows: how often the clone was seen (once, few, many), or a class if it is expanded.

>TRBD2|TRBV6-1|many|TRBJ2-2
CASRTGTSRFAGELFF
TGTGCCAGCAGGACCGGGACTAGCCGTTTCGCCGGGGAGCTGTTTTTT
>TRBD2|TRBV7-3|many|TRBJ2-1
CASSLTGLAGEQFF
TGTGCCAGCAGCTTAACGGGACTAGCGGGCGAGCAGTTCTTC
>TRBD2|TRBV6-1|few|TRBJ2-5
CASSPLSGSGETQYF
TGTGCCAGCAGTCCCCTTAGCGGGAGCGGTGAGACCCAGTACTTC
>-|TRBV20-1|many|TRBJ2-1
CSAMGYYNEQFF
TGCAGTGCTATGGGGTACTACAATGAGCAGTTCTTC
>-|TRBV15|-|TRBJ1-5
CATSRDRGSGNQPQHF
TGTGCCACCAGCAGAGATCGGGGGTCTGGCAATCAGCCCCAGCATTTT
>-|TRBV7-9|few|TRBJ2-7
CASSRLSYEQYF
TGTGCCAGCAGTCGTCTTTCCTACGAGCAGTACTTC
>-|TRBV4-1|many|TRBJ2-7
CASSQGLGYEQYF
TGTGCCAGCAGCCAAGGTCTGGGATACGAGCAGTACTTC
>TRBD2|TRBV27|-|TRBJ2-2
CASPSGRVSTGELFF
TGTGCCAGCCCTAGCGGGAGGGTGAGCACCGGGGAGCTGTTTTTT
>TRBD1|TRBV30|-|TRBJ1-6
CAWSSETGDNSPLHF
TGTGCCTGGAGTTCGGAGACAGGGGATAATTCACCCCTCCACTTT
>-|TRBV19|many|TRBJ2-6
CASIHRGGANVLTF
TGTGCCAGTATCCACCGGGGCGGGGCCAACGTCCTGACTTTC
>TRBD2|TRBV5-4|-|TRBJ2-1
CASSMKSGGADEQFF
TGTGCCAGCAGCATGAAGAGCGGGGGGGCAGATGAGCAGTTCTTC
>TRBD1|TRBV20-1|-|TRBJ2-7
CGAQEMRRGTSYEQYF
TGCGGTGCCCAAGAGATGCGCAGGGGGACATCCTACGAGCAGTACTTC
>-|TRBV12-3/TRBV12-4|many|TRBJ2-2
CASGSGLYTGELFF
TGTGCCAGCGGATCGGGGTTGTACACCGGGGAGCTGTTTTTT
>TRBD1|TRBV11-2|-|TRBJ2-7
CASSQSGTGLSYEQYF
TGTGCCAGCAGCCAATCCGGGACAGGCCTTTCCTACGAGCAGTACTTC
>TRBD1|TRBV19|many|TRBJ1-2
CATQTGGGDGYTF
TGTGCCACCCAGACAGGGGGTGGAGATGGCTACACCTTC
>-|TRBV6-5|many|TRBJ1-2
CASSYIAHNYGYTF
TGTGCCAGCAGTTACATAGCCCACAACTATGGCTACACCTTC
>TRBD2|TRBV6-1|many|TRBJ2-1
CASSSSGRSYNEQFF
TGTGCCAGCAGTAGTAGCGGGAGGTCCTACAATGAGCAGTTCTTC
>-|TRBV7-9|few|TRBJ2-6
CASSLVRSLGANVLTF
TGTGCCAGCAGCTTAGTCCGGTCCCTCGGGGCCAACGTCCTGACTTTC
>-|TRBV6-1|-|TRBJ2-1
CASSEADGAPYNEQFF
TGTGCCAGCAGTGAAGCGGACGGGGCTCCCTACAATGAGCAGTTCTTC
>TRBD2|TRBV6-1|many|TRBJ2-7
CASSRWGASGVYEQYF
TGTGCCAGCAGTCGCTGGGGGGCTAGCGGGGTGTACGAGCAGTACTTC
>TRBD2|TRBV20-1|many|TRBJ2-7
CSARGLASYEQYF
TGCAGTGCTAGAGGACTAGCTTCCTACGAGCAGTACTTC
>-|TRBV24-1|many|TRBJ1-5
CATSSGRSGSPQHF
TGTGCCACCAGTTCCGGACGGTCCGGATCTCCCCAGCATTTT
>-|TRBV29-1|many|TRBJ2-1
CSARTDYNEQFF
TGCAGCGCGAGGACAGACTACAATGAGCAGTTCTTC
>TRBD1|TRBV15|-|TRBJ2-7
CATSRPQGFEQYF
TGTGCCACCAGCAGACCACAGGGGTTCGAGCAGTACTTC
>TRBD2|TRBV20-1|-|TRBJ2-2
CSATGLAGDFVAGELFF
TGCAGTGCTACGGGACTAGCGGGAGATTTTGTCGCCGGGGAGCTGTTTTTT
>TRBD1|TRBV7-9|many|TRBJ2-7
CASNHPGQGTYEQYF
TGTGCCAGCAACCATCCGGGACAGGGTACCTACGAGCAGTACTTC
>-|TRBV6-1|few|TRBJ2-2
CASSWWTGELFF
TGTGCCAGCAGCTGGTGGACCGGGGAGCTGTTTTTT
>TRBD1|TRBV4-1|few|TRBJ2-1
CASSQQRRGQGYNEQFF
TGCGCCAGCAGCCAACAAAGACGAGGACAGGGCTACAATGAGCAGTTCTTC
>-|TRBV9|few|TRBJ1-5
CASSVTAGIGNQPQHF
TGTGCCAGCAGCGTCACCGCTGGAATAGGCAATCAGCCCCAGCATTTT